These 26 T cell receptor beta chains came from one sample sequenced in a study of tumor and adjacent non-tumor tissue in lung cancer. This sample's RNA came from whole unsorted tissue. Three rounds of nested PCR, following a modified ARM-PCR protocol, produced the TCRbeta library. Each CDR3 protein is one row after TCRdb ran MiXCR on the multiplex PCR reads. Of some 200,000 distinct CDR3 sequences listed, around 71% were seen once; the top ten hold about 25%. Sequencing input: lung tumor tissue. These receptors were taken from a man between 60 and 75 years old with non-small cell lung cancer.

This clonotype has a single count. Germline and junction disagree at one end, which may indicate a read error. The V call is TRBV2, the J call TRBJ1-1; maybe TRBD1 (5 bases). Per germline, CDR1 SNHLY and CDR2 FYNNEI. CDR3 size: 16 residues. In nucleotides, the CDR3 is TGTGTCAGCAGTGTGTCAGGGCAGGGAAGCATCACTGAAGCTTTCTTT. This codes for CVSSVSGQGSITEAFF. Full variable domain (remainder filled in from reference TRBV2 and TRBJ1-1): EPEVTQTPSHQVTQMGQEVILRCVPISNHLYFYWYRQILGQKVEFLVSFYNNEISEKSEIFDDQFSVERPDGSNFTLKIRSTKLEDSAMYFCVSSVSGQGSITEAFFGQGTRLTVV.

The chain is built from TRBV6-6 and TRBJ1-1; tentative D call: TRBD1 (6 bases). The V gene's germline CDR1 is MNHNY and CDR2 SVGAGI (reference sequence). The CDR3 consists of 14 residues. The germline V and J ends were trimmed by 6 bases and 7 bases, with 18 bases remaining between them. The DNA for the CDR3 is TGTGCCAGCAGCCGACAGGTTGTGTACAATGAAGCTTTCTTT. Translated: CASSRQVVYNEAFF.

This clonotype was seen a few times. The chain recombines TRBV2 with TRBJ1-1; D unclear. The CDR3 is 11 residues long. V shed 9 bases and J shed 4 bases, with 9 bases lying between them. Germline loops: CDR1 SNHLY, CDR2 FYNNEI. The CDR3 DNA reads as TGTGCCAGTAGGTCGGGCACTGAAGCTTTCTTT. This encodes CASRSGTEAFF.

A word on this clonotype: Since a much larger clone is just one base distant, this may be a read error. This chain connects TRBV11-1 to TRBJ2-1; 9 nucleotides match TRBD1. Germline loops: CDR1 SGHAT, CDR2 FQDESV (reference sequence). CDR3 size: 15 residues. This chain's CDR3 is CVSSHRQGGVDEQFF. The CDR3 bases are TGTGTCAGCAGCCACCGACAGGGGGGTGTGGATGAGCAGTTCTTC. Full variable domain (missing parts from reference TRBV11-1 and TRBJ2-1): EAEVAQSPRYKITEKSQAVAFWCDPISGHATLYWYRQILGQGPELLVQFQDESVVDDSQLPKDRFSAERLKGVDSTLKIQPAELGDSAMYLCVSSHRQGGVDEQFFGPGTRLTVL.

With respect to this clonotype: This may be a read error, as it is one base from a much larger clone. The genes are TRBV20-1 and TRBJ1-1, with 7 bases matching TRBD1. CDR3 length: 14 amino acids. CDR1 is DFQATT and CDR2 is SNEGSKA in the germline V gene (reference sequence). The DNA for the CDR3 is TGCAGTACTAGACCTGACAGGGAATATCCTGAAGCTTTCTTT. Encoded protein: CSTRPDREYPEAFF.

V and J are TRBV6-2 or TRBV6-3 and TRBJ1-1; D not resolved. The CDR3 runs to 18 residues. Germline values: CDR1 MNHEY, CDR2 SVGEGT. CDR3 amino acids: CPQQLVVAVWEGYTEAFF. The CDR3 nucleotides are TGTCCGCAGCAGTTGGTGGTCGCTGTTTGGGAGGGTTACACTGAAGCTTTCTTT.

The V call is TRBV7-9, the J call TRBJ1-2, with D unclear. This CDR3 spans 14 amino acids. Trimming removed 10 bases at V and 3 bases at J, with 18 bases between. Germline V gene data show CDR1 as SEHNR and CDR2 as FQNEAQ (reference sequence). The DNA of the CDR3 is TGTGCCAACAGATCCTCGTCGGTGGACTATGGCTACACCTTC. As protein: CANRSSSVDYGYTF.

Only a few counts were recorded for this clonotype. V is TRBV7-9 and J is TRBJ2-7, with D unresolved. With 4 bases removed from V and 1 base from J, the gap between germline ends came to 5 bases. The CDR3 has 12 amino acids. CDR1 SEHNR and CDR2 FQNEAQ come from the germline V gene (reference sequence). CDR3 sequence reads: CASSWRSYEQYF. The CDR3, as DNA: TGTGCCAGCAGCTGGCGGTCCTACGAGCAGTACTTC.

The CDR3 DNA follows: TGTGCCAGTAGTTGGACTAGCGGGATATACAATGAGCAGTTCTTC. It specifies CASSWTSGIYNEQFF. The chain couples TRBV19 to TRBJ2-1; 12 bases map to TRBD2. The germline V gene has CDR1 LNHDA and CDR2 SQIVND (reference sequence). CDR3 length: 15 amino acids. After removal of 5 bases from V and 4 bases from J, the junction contained 3 bases not matched to a gene.

The chain joins TRBV5-1 to TRBJ2-7, with D perhaps given as TRBD1 or TRBD2 (5 bases each). There are 13 residues in the CDR3. The germline CDR1 and CDR2 sequences are SGHRS and YFSETQ. V was shortened by 7 bases and J by 3 bases, with 14 bases between the two germline ends. The CDR3 DNA sequence: TGCGCCAGCGGAGGACACGATGACTACGAGCAGTACTTC. Translating gives CASGGHDDYEQYF. Complete variable domain (other parts from reference TRBV5-1 and TRBJ2-7): KAGVTQTPRYLIKTRGQQVTLSCSPISGHRSVSWYQQTPGQGLQFLFEYFSETQRNKGNFPGRFSGRQFSNSRSEMNVSTLELGDSALYLCASGGHDDYEQYFGPGTRLTVT.

A remark on this clonotype: The germline gene is not matched at one end of the junction; a read error may be the cause. The chain has TRBV11-3 and TRBJ2-1, with 7 bases fitting TRBD1. CDR1 is SGHNT, CDR2 YENEEA, per germline. CDR3 size: 18 residues. The CDR3 sequence: CASSLVFDRARPYNEQLF. In DNA, the CDR3 is TGTGCCAGCAGCTTAGTGTTCGACAGGGCCCGGCCCTACAATGAGCAGTTATTC.

This clonotype was seen repeatedly, ten times or more. The chain is built from TRBV11-2 and TRBJ1-5; D is ambiguous. Trimming removed 0 bases at V and 7 bases at J, with 13 bases between. CDR3 length: 15 residues. Germline V lookup: CDR1 SGHAT, CDR2 FQNNGV. The CDR3 coding sequence is TGTGCCAGCAGCTTAGATCGACACCCGAGCCAGCCCCAGCATTTT. As protein: CASSLDRHPSQPQHF.

Comment on this clonotype: The CDR3 end shows no conserved phenylalanine or tryptophan, and so a read error is likely. The chain joins TRBV5-4 to TRBJ2-1; D is unresolved. In germline, CDR1 is SGHNT, CDR2 YYREEE (reference sequence). The CDR3 has 12 residues. The ends were cut back, 7 bases at V and 9 bases at J, with 14 bases in the middle. CDR3 bases: TGTGCCAGCTGCGGAGTACTAAGTGAGCAGTTCATC. Residues: CASCGVLSEQFI.

Concerning this clonotype itself: Compared with germline, one end of the junction differs, possibly owing to a read error. V is TRBV4-1 and J is TRBJ2-7, with D possibly being TRBD1 or TRBD2 (5 bases each). Germline CDR1 and CDR2: MGHRA and YSYEKL. The CDR3 runs 16 residues. The CDR3 sequence: CANSQDFDLGTYEQYF. CDR3 DNA sequence: TGCGCCAACAGCCAAGATTTCGACTTAGGGACCTACGAACAGTACTTC.

J is TRBJ2-5 and V is TRBV5-1; D is undetermined. CDR3 length equals 13 residues. Per germline, CDR1 SGHRS and CDR2 YFSETQ. The V end was cut by 8 bases, the J end by 1 base, with 12 bases between. The CDR3, as DNA: TGCGCCAGGAGTTTGCAGAGCCAAGAGACCCAGTACTTC. It is translated as CARSLQSQETQYF.

Comments on this clonotype: An end of the junction differs from the germline gene, which may be a read error. This chain connects TRBV11-1 to TRBJ2-7; weak D call: TRBD2 (5 bases). The CDR3 is 16 residues long. Germline CDR1 and CDR2: SGHAT and FQDESV (reference sequence). CDR3 sequence (DNA): TGTGCCAGCAACTTAGCGATTCGTGACAACTCCCACAAGCAGTACTTC. As protein: CASNLAIRDNSHKQYF.

About this clonotype itself: This sequence may be a read error, since a much larger clone differs from it by one base. This chain joins TRBV20-1 and TRBJ2-7; TRBD2 matches at 11 bases. The CDR3 has 15 residues. Germline V gene data show CDR1 as DFQATT and CDR2 as SNEGSKA (reference sequence). Losses at the gene ends were 6 bases for V and 2 bases for J; bases not matched to a gene: 9. The CDR3 spells CSAPKPLAGAYEQYF. The CDR3 DNA is TGCAGTGCCCCCAAACCACTAGCGGGGGCCTACGAGCAGTACTTC.

Notes on this clonotype: One junction end disagrees with the germline gene, perhaps due to a read error. This chain joins TRBV4-1 and TRBJ1-1; no clear D. Germline V gene lookup returns CDR1 MGHRA and CDR2 YSYEKL. CDR3 size: 19 residues. The CDR3 nucleotides read TGCGCCAGCAGCCATTGGGGTATCCGAAACCCGGTGGGGAACACTGAAGCTATCTTT. Translated, it gives CASSHWGIRNPVGNTEAIF.

A word on this clonotype: Since no conserved phenylalanine or tryptophan closes the CDR3, a read error is the likely cause. V is TRBV20-1 and J is TRBJ2-5; TRBD2 agrees at 10 bases. This CDR3 spans 13 amino acids. Germline V lookup: CDR1 DFQATT, CDR2 SNEGSKA (reference sequence). The DNA for the CDR3 is TGCAGTGCTGCCCTAGCGGGGGAAGAGACTCAGTACGTC. Translated: CSAALAGEETQYV.

The chain carries TRBV20-1 and TRBJ2-1; 7 nucleotides agree with TRBD2. The CDR3 runs 15 residues. CDR1 is DFQATT, CDR2 SNEGSKA, per germline (reference sequence). Germline trimming cut 3 bases from V and 0 bases from J; bases unmatched to any gene: 5. As DNA, the CDR3 is TGCAGTGCTAGGTATCGGGACTACTCCTACAATGAGCAGTTCTTC. Protein product: CSARYRDYSYNEQFF.

Concerning this clonotype itself: A much larger clone is a single base away; this may be a read error. The chain is built from TRBV29-1 and TRBJ1-3; the D is unclear. CDR1 and CDR2 (germline): SQVTM, ANQGSEA. This CDR3 has 14 amino acids. CDR3 amino acids: CSVEDARVGYTIYF. DNA for the CDR3: TGCAGCGTTGAAGATGCGCGTGTTGGATACACCATATATTTT. Combining the CDR3 with reference TRBV29-1 and TRBJ1-3 gives the whole variable domain SAVISQKPSRDICQRGTSLTIQCQVDSQVTMMFWYRQQPGQSLTLIATANQGSEATYESGFVIDKFPISRPNLTFSTLTVSNMSPEDSSIYLCSVEDARVGYTIYFGEGSWLTVV.

This clonotype turned up a few times. CDR3 residues: CASSSPWGEVQETQYF. CDR3 sequence (DNA): TGTGCCAGCAGTTCCCCTTGGGGCGAGGTCCAAGAGACCCAGTACTTC. This sequence joins TRBV12-3 or TRBV12-4 and TRBJ2-5; possibly TRBD1 for D (5 bases). Trimming took 4 bases from V and 1 from J, leaving 16 bases between them. The CDR3 length is 16 residues.

In the case of this clonotype: At one end, the junction sequence differs from germline, possibly due to a read error. The rearrangement links TRBV7-3 to TRBJ2-3; D unclear. Looked up from germline, CDR1 is SGHTA and CDR2 is FQGTGA. This CDR3 spans 13 amino acids. The CDR3 sequence is CARSLAPTDTQYF. The CDR3 bases are TGTGCCAGGAGCTTAGCCCCTACAGATACGCAGTATTTT.

A note on this clonotype: A single base separates this from a much larger clone, so it may be a read error. The chain couples TRBV20-1 to TRBJ1-1, with D unresolved. In germline, CDR1 is DFQATT, CDR2 SNEGSKA (reference sequence). The length of the CDR3 is 13 residues. CDR3 loop: CNAVGPATGEAFF. CDR3 nucleotide sequence: TGCAATGCCGTTGGACCCGCAACTGGGGAAGCTTTCTTT.

Comment on this clonotype: A much larger clone differs from this one at a single base, so this may be a read error. The conserved phenylalanine or tryptophan is not found at the CDR3 terminus, so this likely reflects a read error. V usage is TRBV20-1 and J usage is TRBJ1-5, with D unclear. Germline V gene lookup returns CDR1 DFQATT and CDR2 SNEGSKA (reference sequence). The CDR3 has 14 residues. Deletions cut 4 bases from V and 4 bases from J, with 14 bases between. CDR3 sequence reads: CSAISERENQPQHS. The CDR3 DNA is TGCAGTGCTATTTCCGAGAGGGAGAATCAGCCCCAGCATTCT.

In this sample, this clonotype turned up once. A much larger clone differs from this one at a single base, so this may be a read error. V is TRBV6-5 and J is TRBJ1-2; a possible D gene is TRBD1 (5 bases). The CDR3 runs to 16 residues. Trimming shortened V by 0 bases and J by 8 bases, and 19 bases separated the two germline ends. CDR1 and CDR2 (germline): MNHEY, SVGAGI. CDR3 loop: CASSYSNVRGPTGYTF. CDR3 in DNA: TGTGCCAGCAGTTACTCGAATGTAAGGGGACCGACGGGCTACACCTTC.